Listed here are 14 T cell receptor beta chains from one sample, sequenced in a study of CD8 T cells in ankylosing spondylitis. TCRdb re-called the 5' RACE reads through MiXCR, storing one row per CDR3 protein. The sample lists around 250,000 distinct CDR3 sequences; 30% to 40% were seen once. Input material: blood, either unsorted or a sorted T cell fraction (not recorded which). The source of these receptors is a male donor with ankylosing spondylitis or in good health (not recorded which).

The chain links TRBV2 to TRBJ2-6; the match to TRBD1 covers 9 bases. V was pared by 8 bases and J by 0 bases, with 8 bases of the junction left unmatched. The germline V gene has CDR1 SNHLY and CDR2 FYNNEI. The CDR3 contains 17 residues. DNA of the CDR3: TGTGCCAGCCGAAGGGACAGGGCTAGCTCTGGGGCCAACGTCCTGACTTTC. Its protein product is CASRRDRASSGANVLTF.

The sample holds a few counts of this clonotype. In nucleotides, the CDR3 is TGCGCCAGCAAGGAGGGAACCGGGACAGATACGCAGTATTTT. This codes for CASKEGTGTDTQYF. The rearrangement joins TRBV5-1 to TRBJ2-3, with D possibly matching TRBD2 (6 bases). CDR1 SGHRS and CDR2 YFSETQ come from the germline V gene. This CDR3 is built from 14 residues. Trimming cost V 6 bases and J 3 bases, with 14 bases left between them.

The J gene is TRBJ2-3, the V gene TRBV15; 8 nucleotides agree with TRBD2. There are 17 residues in the CDR3. Germline V gene sequence: CDR1 LNHNV, CDR2 YYDKDF (reference sequence). J was trimmed by 6 bases and V by 0 bases; bases with no gene match: 11. CDR3 DNA sequence: TGTGCCACCAGCAGAGACTCCGGGACTAGTCGGGGGGATACGCAGTATTTT. As protein: CATSRDSGTSRGDTQYF.

This clonotype has just a few counts. The rearrangement joins TRBV5-1 to TRBJ2-7; D call uncertain. The CDR3 consists of 12 residues. Germline lookup yields CDR1 SGHRS and CDR2 YFSETQ. Trimming took 7 bases from V and 0 from J, leaving 8 bases between them. The DNA for the CDR3 is TGCGCCAGCCGGACGGACTCCTACGAGCAGTACTTC. Protein product: CASRTDSYEQYF.

V usage is TRBV9 and J usage is TRBJ2-3; either TRBD1 or TRBD2 may fit D (7 bases each). CDR3 length: 15 amino acids. V was clipped by 4 bases and J by 0 bases, with 12 bases between them. Germline V lookup: CDR1 SGDLS, CDR2 YYNGEE. Here the CDR3 DNA reads TGTGCCAGCAGCCCAGGGGGGGGGAGCACAGATACGCAGTATTTT. It codes for CASSPGGGSTDTQYF.

The J gene is TRBJ2-5, the V gene TRBV20-1, with D perhaps matching TRBD2 (5 bases). This CDR3 comprises 14 residues. V was cut by 1 base and J by 0 bases, with 9 bases left in between. Germline V CDR1 and CDR2: DFQATT, SNEGSKA (reference sequence). For the CDR3, the DNA is TGCAGTGCTAGAGGGGCTAGCTACCAAGAGACCCAGTACTTC. This sequence encodes CSARGASYQETQYF.

This clonotype has just a few counts. V and J are TRBV7-9 and TRBJ2-5; 7 bases align to TRBD1. CDR1 SEHNR and CDR2 FQNEAQ come from the germline V gene (reference sequence). The ends lost 1 base at V and 4 bases at J; junction bases unmatched: 6. The CDR3 consists of 15 residues. The CDR3 region is CASSLVATGTETQYF. In DNA form, the CDR3 reads TGTGCCAGCAGCTTAGTGGCGACAGGGACAGAGACCCAGTACTTC.

The V gene is TRBV10-3, the J gene TRBJ1-1; possible D gene TRBD1, 6 bases. CDR1 and CDR2 (germline): ENHRY, SYGVKD. Trimming pared 0 bases from V and 3 bases from J, leaving 11 bases between. The CDR3 contains 15 residues. The CDR3 reads CAISESGGRDTEAFF. The CDR3 nucleotides read TGTGCCATCAGTGAGTCAGGGGGGCGGGACACTGAAGCTTTCTTT.

The chain combines TRBV10-3 with TRBJ2-7; no clear D gene. The V gene lost 5 bases and the J gene lost 2 bases, with 13 bases spanning the gap. This CDR3 region has 14 residues. Germline CDR1 is ENHRY and CDR2 is SYGVKD. The CDR3 loop reads CAISPGGPTYEQYF. Written as DNA, the CDR3 is TGTGCCATCAGTCCGGGCGGCCCTACCTACGAGCAGTACTTC.

This clonotype was observed a handful of times. The genes are TRBV15 and TRBJ1-5; a possible D gene is TRBD1 (6 bases). The germline V gene encodes CDR1 LNHNV and CDR2 YYDKDF (reference sequence). V gave up 8 bases and J gave up 1 base, with 12 bases separating them. The CDR3 sequence is 14 residues long. The CDR3 loop is CATRDRKSNQPQHF. The CDR3 DNA follows: TGTGCCACCCGAGACAGGAAAAGCAATCAGCCCCAGCATTTT.

In this sample, this clonotype turned up a few times. The chain combines TRBV20-1 with TRBJ1-2; D is uncertain. With 4 bases removed from V and 9 bases from J, the gap between germline ends came to 30 bases. Germline V gene lookup returns CDR1 DFQATT and CDR2 SNEGSKA (reference sequence). CDR3 length: 17 residues. CDR3 protein: CSAIRAGSYSSAARYTF. CDR3 bases: TGCAGTGCTATCAGAGCCGGAAGCTACAGTAGTGCGGCCCGCTACACCTTC.

The chain is built from TRBV15 and TRBJ1-1; no clear D gene. Between the trimmed V and J ends, which lost 0 bases and 1 base, there was a span of 9 bases. This CDR3 has 15 residues. Germline V gene lookup returns CDR1 LNHNV and CDR2 YYDKDF (reference sequence). The CDR3 loop is CATSRDRARNTEAFF. CDR3 bases: TGTGCCACCAGCAGAGATCGGGCGAGGAACACTGAAGCTTTCTTT. The full variable domain, its missing parts supplied by reference TRBV15 and TRBJ1-1, is DAMVIQNPRYQVTQFGKPVTLSCSQTLNHNVMYWYQQKSSQAPKLLFHYYDKDFNNEADTPDNFQSRRPNTSFCFLDIRSPGLGDTAMYLCATSRDRARNTEAFFGQGTRLTVV.

The chain combines TRBV5-1 with TRBJ2-6; no clear D gene. Germline loops: CDR1 SGHRS, CDR2 YFSETQ. V gave up 3 bases and J gave up 0 bases, with 7 bases separating them. This CDR3 is built from 15 residues. The CDR3 loop is CASSSDNSGANVLTF. DNA for the CDR3: TGCGCCAGCAGCTCCGACAACTCTGGGGCCAACGTCCTGACTTTC.

This clonotype has a handful of counts. The rearrangement uses TRBV7-9 and TRBJ2-1; tentative D call: TRBD2 (5 bases). CDR3 length equals 15 residues. CDR1 is SEHNR, CDR2 FQNEAQ, per germline (reference sequence). V lost 5 bases and J lost 5, with 16 bases in between. The CDR3 DNA sequence: TGTGCCAGCAGCCCGCCGAGGGCCCGAAACAATGAGCAGTTCTTC. Translation: CASSPPRARNNEQFF. Variable domain in full (rest from reference TRBV7-9 and TRBJ2-1): DTGVSQNPRHKITKRGQNVTFRCDPISEHNRLYWYRQTLGQGPEFLTYFQNEAQLEKSRLLSDRFSAERPKGSFSTLEIQRTEQGDSAMYLCASSPPRARNNEQFFGPGTRLTVL.